This entry lists 26 T cell receptor beta chains sequenced from one sample in a study of T cells expressing NK-cell markers. TCRdb reworked the 5' RACE reads into one entry per CDR3 protein, no DNA. Listed are 300,000 or so distinct CDR3 sequences; about 4.2% falls within the top ten. The material sequenced was blood T cells: a sorted CD56 or NKG2C T cell subset, CD4+ or CD8+ T cells, or bulk PBMC T cells (not recorded which). Every receptor here comes from a woman aged 18-70 years in good health.

The chain has TRBV27 and TRBJ1-5; the TCRdb call, TRBD1, lacks DNA for checking. This CDR3 spans 14 amino acids. Germline-derived CDR1 and CDR2 are MNHEY and SMNVEV (reference sequence). The CDR3: CASSPGYSNQPQHF.

J is TRBJ1-2 and V is TRBV6-1; absent DNA, TCRdb's TRBD1 call cannot be checked. Per germline, CDR1 MNHNS and CDR2 SASEGT. The CDR3 is 14 amino acids. CDR3 sequence: CASSPQQGLYGYTF.

The chain couples TRBV2 to TRBJ2-3; the TRBD1 assignment by TCRdb is unverifiable without DNA. The CDR3 loop spans 16 amino acids. Germline V CDR1 and CDR2: SNHLY, FYNNEI. Here the CDR3 reads CASRLTGGPNTDTQYF.

The V and J genes are TRBV6-1 and TRBJ2-7. The CDR3 is 15 residues long. The germline gives CDR1 MNHNS, CDR2 SASEGT. The CDR3 protein is CASSVLPQSSYEQYF.

V usage is TRBV6-2 or TRBV6-3 and J usage is TRBJ1-2; TCRdb designates TRBD1, a call that cannot be tested without DNA. CDR1 is MNHEY, CDR2 SVGEGT, per germline. The CDR3 totals 18 residues. CDR3 residues: CASSSLSTPRHIRAGYTF.

The rearrangement links TRBV4-3 to TRBJ2-1; TCRdb returns TRBD1, unconfirmable since there is no DNA. CDR3 size: 14 residues. Per germline, CDR1 LGHNA and CDR2 YSLEER. The CDR3 here is CASSQEGGDNEQFF.

The J gene is TRBJ2-7, the V gene TRBV7-2; TCRdb indicates TRBD1, and absent DNA this call remains unverified. The CDR3 length is 16 residues. Looked up from germline, CDR1 is SGHTA and CDR2 is FQGNSA. The CDR3 protein is CASSNRPGRISYEQYF. Full variable domain (rest looked up from reference TRBV7-2 and TRBJ2-7): GAGVSQSPSNKVTEKGKDVELRCDPISGHTALYWYRQSLGQGLEFLIYFQGNSAPDKSGLPSDRFSAERTGGSVSTLTIQRTQQEDSAVYLCASSNRPGRISYEQYFGPGTRLTVT.

The chain combines TRBV7-6 with TRBJ2-5. This CDR3 comprises 14 residues. Germline lookup yields CDR1 SGHVS and CDR2 FNYEAQ. The CDR3 here is CASNDLGSQETQYF.

The chain carries TRBV5-1 and TRBJ2-1. Germline CDR1 and CDR2: SGHRS and YFSETQ. The CDR3 consists of 14 residues. This CDR3 is CASSLGSDYNEQFF.

This chain connects TRBV7-2 to TRBJ2-1; as DNA is missing, the TRBD2 call by TCRdb cannot be tested. Germline values: CDR1 SGHTA, CDR2 FQGNSA. This CDR3 contains 21 residues. CDR3 loop: CASSFISSGTSERSSYNEQFF.

The chain links TRBV3-1 to TRBJ2-3; the D gene TCRdb calls, TRBD2, cannot be checked with no DNA. From germline, CDR1 is LGHDT and CDR2 YNNKEL (reference sequence). CDR3 length equals 14 residues. The CDR3 region is CASSQGREFDTQYF.

V gene TRBV6-2 or TRBV6-3 combines with J gene TRBJ2-4. The CDR3 consists of 16 residues. Per germline, CDR1 MNHEY and CDR2 SVGEGT. The CDR3 spells CASSYRQAVAKNIQYF.

The chain couples TRBV7-7 to TRBJ2-3; the D call of TRBD1 rests on TCRdb alone, since no DNA is present to check it. Germline CDR1 is SSHAT and CDR2 is FNYEAQ (reference sequence). The CDR3 totals 16 residues. CDR3 amino acids: CASSLRLGQLTDTQYF.

The V gene is TRBV28, the J gene TRBJ2-1; TCRdb proposes TRBD1, but this gene call is untestable without DNA. Germline values: CDR1 MDHEN, CDR2 SYDVKM. This CDR3 is 15 amino acids long. The CDR3 is CASSSPGTGAGEQFF.

The chain links TRBV5-4 to TRBJ2-3. CDR1 and CDR2 from the germline V gene are SGHNT and YYREEE (reference sequence). The CDR3 sequence is 14 residues long. The chain's CDR3 is CASSSIARTDTQYF.

The CDR3 loop is CSARATGAGTEAFF. The gene calls are TRBV20-1 and TRBJ1-1; without DNA, the TCRdb call of TRBD1 cannot be checked. The CDR3 consists of 14 residues. Germline V gene data show CDR1 as DFQATT and CDR2 as SNEGSKA (reference sequence).

V and J are TRBV20-1 and TRBJ1-4; TCRdb designates TRBD1, a call that cannot be tested without DNA. CDR1 and CDR2 from the germline V gene are DFQATT and SNEGSKA (reference sequence). CDR3 length equals 14 residues. The chain's CDR3 is CSARRGAQGEKLFF.

The V gene is TRBV5-1, the J gene TRBJ2-5; TCRdb's D gene call, TRBD2, goes unchecked for lack of DNA. The CDR3 has 13 residues. Germline V gene lookup returns CDR1 SGHRS and CDR2 YFSETQ. The CDR3 here is CASSTSTRGTQYF.

The J gene is TRBJ2-3, the V gene TRBV7-3; the D gene TCRdb calls, TRBD1, cannot be checked with no DNA. Per the germline V gene, CDR1 is SGHTA and CDR2 is FQGTGA. CDR3 length: 16 amino acids. The CDR3 loop reads CASSLQGSGVTDTQYF.

This chain joins TRBV5-1 and TRBJ2-2; absent DNA, TCRdb's TRBD2 call cannot be checked. Germline values: CDR1 SGHRS, CDR2 YFSETQ. The CDR3 spans 15 residues. The CDR3 sequence is CASSPGHRENGELFF.

This chain uses TRBV9 with TRBJ1-4; TCRdb proposes TRBD1, but this gene call is untestable without DNA. Per germline, CDR1 SGDLS and CDR2 YYNGEE. The CDR3 length is 16 residues. The CDR3 loop is CASSVGGGSSNEKLFF.

The chain is built from TRBV5-1 and TRBJ1-4; TCRdb lists TRBD1, though no DNA is available to test this call. The germline V gene has CDR1 SGHRS and CDR2 YFSETQ. This CDR3 has 16 residues. The CDR3 region is CASSPRGQGMGEKLFF.

The V and J genes are TRBV5-5 and TRBJ2-6; TCRdb selects TRBD1, and the lack of DNA leaves this call unchecked. The CDR3 extends over 16 amino acids. Germline CDR1 and CDR2: SGHKS and YYEKEE (reference sequence). The CDR3 loop reads CASSDRQSSGANVLTF.

The chain couples TRBV5-1 to TRBJ2-3; lacking DNA, the TRBD2 call made by TCRdb goes unchecked. The germline gives CDR1 SGHRS, CDR2 YFSETQ. The CDR3 has 12 residues. The chain's CDR3 is CASSVRADTQYF.

The chain carries TRBV6-1 and TRBJ1-2; the TCRdb call, TRBD1, lacks DNA for checking. CDR1 is MNHNS, CDR2 SASEGT, per germline. The CDR3 consists of 13 residues. The CDR3 protein is CASARRGNYGYTF.

This rearrangement joins TRBV27 to TRBJ2-3; lacking DNA, the TRBD1 call made by TCRdb goes unchecked. Germline V CDR1 and CDR2: MNHEY, SMNVEV (reference sequence). CDR3 size: 13 residues. This chain's CDR3 is CASSLPGEDTQYF.